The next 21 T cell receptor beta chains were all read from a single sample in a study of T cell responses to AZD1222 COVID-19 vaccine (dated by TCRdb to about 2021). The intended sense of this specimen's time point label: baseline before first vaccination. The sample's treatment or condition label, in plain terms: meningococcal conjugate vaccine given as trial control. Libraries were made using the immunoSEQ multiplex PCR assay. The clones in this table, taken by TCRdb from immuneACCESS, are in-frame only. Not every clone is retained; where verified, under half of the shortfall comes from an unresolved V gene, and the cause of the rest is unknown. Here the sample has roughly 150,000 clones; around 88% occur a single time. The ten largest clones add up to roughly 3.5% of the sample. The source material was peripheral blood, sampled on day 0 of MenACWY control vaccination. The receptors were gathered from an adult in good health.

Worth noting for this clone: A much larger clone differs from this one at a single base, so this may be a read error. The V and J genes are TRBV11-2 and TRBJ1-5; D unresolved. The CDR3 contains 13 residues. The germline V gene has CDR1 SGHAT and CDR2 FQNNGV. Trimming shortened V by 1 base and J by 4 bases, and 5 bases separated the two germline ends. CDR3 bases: TGTGCCAGCAGCTTAGGGCTGAATCAGCCCCAGCATTTT. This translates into CASSLGLNQPQHF. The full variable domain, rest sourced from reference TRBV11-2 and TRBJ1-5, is EAGVAQSPRYKIIEKRQSVAFWCNPISGHATLYWYQQILGQGPKLLIQFQNNGVVDDSQLPKDRFSAERLKGVDSTLKIQPAKLEDSAVYLCASSLGLNQPQHFGDGTRLSIL.

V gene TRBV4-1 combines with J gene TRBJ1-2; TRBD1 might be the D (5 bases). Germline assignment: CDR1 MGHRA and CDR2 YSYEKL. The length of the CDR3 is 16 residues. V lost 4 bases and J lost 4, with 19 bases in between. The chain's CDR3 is CASSPVRGGEFYGYTF. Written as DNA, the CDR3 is TGCGCCAGCAGCCCCGTCCGGGGCGGCGAATTCTATGGCTACACCTTC.

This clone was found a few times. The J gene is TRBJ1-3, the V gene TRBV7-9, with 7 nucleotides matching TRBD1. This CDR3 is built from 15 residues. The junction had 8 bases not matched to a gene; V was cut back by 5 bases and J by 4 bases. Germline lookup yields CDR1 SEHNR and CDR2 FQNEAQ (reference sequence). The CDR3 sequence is CASSRYYRGGNTIYF. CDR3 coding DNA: TGTGCCAGCAGCCGATACTACAGGGGAGGAAACACCATATATTTT. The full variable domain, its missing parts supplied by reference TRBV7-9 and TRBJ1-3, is DTGVSQNPRHKITKRGQNVTFRCDPISEHNRLYWYRQTLGQGPEFLTYFQNEAQLEKSRLLSDRFSAERPKGSFSTLEIQRTEQGDSAMYLCASSRYYRGGNTIYFGEGSWLTVV.

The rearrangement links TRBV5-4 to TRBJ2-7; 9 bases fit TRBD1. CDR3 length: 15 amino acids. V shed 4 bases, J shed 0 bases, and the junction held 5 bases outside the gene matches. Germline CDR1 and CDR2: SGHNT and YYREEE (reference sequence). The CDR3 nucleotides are TGTGCCAGCAGCCCGGGGACAGGGAGCTCCTACGAGCAGTACTTC. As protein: CASSPGTGSSYEQYF. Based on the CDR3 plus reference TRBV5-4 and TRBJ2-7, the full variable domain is ETGVTQSPTHLIKTRGQQVTLRCSSQSGHNTVSWYQQALGQGPQFIFQYYREEENGRGNFPPRFSGLQFPNYSSELNVNALELDDSALYLCASSPGTGSSYEQYFGPGTRLTVT.

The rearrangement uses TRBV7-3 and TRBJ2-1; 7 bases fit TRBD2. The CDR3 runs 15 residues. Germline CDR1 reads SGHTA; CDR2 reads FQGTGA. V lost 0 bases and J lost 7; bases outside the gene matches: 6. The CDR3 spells CASSLTYGGRNEQFF. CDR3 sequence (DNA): TGTGCCAGCAGCTTAACCTACGGGGGGAGGAATGAGCAGTTCTTC.

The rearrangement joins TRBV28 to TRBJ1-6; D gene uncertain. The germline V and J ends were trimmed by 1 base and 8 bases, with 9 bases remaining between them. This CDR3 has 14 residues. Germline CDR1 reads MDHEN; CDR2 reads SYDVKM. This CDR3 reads CASSLFSWDSPLHF. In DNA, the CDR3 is TGTGCCAGCAGTTTATTCTCTTGGGATTCACCCCTCCACTTT.

CDR3 residues: CASSESRGETQYF. CDR3 sequence (DNA): TGTGCCAGCAGCGAATCTAGAGGGGAGACCCAGTACTTC. The rearrangement uses TRBV11-2 and TRBJ2-5; perhaps TRBD2 as D (5 bases). CDR1 is SGHAT and CDR2 is FQNNGV in the germline V gene. Deletions cut 5 bases from V and 5 bases from J, with 12 bases between. CDR3 length: 13 amino acids.

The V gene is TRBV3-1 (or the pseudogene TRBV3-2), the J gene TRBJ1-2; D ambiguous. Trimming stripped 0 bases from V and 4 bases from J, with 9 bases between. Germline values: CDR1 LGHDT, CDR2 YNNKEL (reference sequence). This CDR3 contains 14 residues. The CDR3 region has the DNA TGTGCCAGCAGCCAAGATACGTCAGGCTATGGCTACACCTTC. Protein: CASSQDTSGYGYTF.

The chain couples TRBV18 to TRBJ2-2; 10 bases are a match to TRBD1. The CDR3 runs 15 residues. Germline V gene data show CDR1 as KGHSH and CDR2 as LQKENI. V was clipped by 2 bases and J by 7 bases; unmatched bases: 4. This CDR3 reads CASSPRTGGIGELFF. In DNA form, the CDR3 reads TGTGCCAGCTCACCAAGGACAGGGGGTATCGGGGAGCTGTTTTTT. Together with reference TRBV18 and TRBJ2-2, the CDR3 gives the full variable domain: NAGVMQNPRHLVRRRGQEARLRCSPMKGHSHVYWYRQLPEEGLKFMVYLQKENIIDESGMPKERFSAEFPKEGPSILRIQQVVRGDSAAYFCASSPRTGGIGELFFGEGSRLTVL.

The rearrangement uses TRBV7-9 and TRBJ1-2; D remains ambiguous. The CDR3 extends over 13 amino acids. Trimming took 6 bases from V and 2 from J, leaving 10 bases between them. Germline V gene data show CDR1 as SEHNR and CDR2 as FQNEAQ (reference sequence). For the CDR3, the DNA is TGTGCCAGCAGGTCAGGTGACAACTATGGCTACACCTTC. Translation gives CASRSGDNYGYTF.

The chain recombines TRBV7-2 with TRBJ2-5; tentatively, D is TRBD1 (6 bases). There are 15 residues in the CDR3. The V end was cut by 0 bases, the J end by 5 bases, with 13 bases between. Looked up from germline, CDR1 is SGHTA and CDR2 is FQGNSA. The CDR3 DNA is TGTGCCAGCAGCTTAGCTGGTCGCAGGGGTGAGACCCAGTACTTC. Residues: CASSLAGRRGETQYF.

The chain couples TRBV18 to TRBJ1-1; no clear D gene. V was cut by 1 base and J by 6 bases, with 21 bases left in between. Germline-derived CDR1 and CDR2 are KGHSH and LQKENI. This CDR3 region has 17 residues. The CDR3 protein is CASSPLRSGTTDAEAFF. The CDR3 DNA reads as TGTGCCAGCTCACCACTCAGGTCGGGAACTACTGACGCTGAAGCTTTCTTT. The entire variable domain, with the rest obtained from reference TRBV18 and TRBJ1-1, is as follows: NAGVMQNPRHLVRRRGQEARLRCSPMKGHSHVYWYRQLPEEGLKFMVYLQKENIIDESGMPKERFSAEFPKEGPSILRIQQVVRGDSAAYFCASSPLRSGTTDAEAFFGQGTRLTVV.

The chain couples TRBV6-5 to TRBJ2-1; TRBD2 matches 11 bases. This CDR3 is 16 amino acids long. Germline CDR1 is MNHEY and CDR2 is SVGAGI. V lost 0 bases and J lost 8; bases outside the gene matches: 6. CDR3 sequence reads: CASSYSVAGGPYEQFF. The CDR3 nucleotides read TGTGCCAGCAGTTACTCCGTAGCGGGGGGGCCTTATGAGCAGTTCTTC.

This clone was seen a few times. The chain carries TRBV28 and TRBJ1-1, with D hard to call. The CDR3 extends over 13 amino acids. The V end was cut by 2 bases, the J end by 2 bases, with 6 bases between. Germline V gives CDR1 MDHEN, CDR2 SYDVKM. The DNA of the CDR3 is TGTGCCAGCAGTTTAAGGTATAACACTGAAGCTTTCTTT. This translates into CASSLRYNTEAFF.

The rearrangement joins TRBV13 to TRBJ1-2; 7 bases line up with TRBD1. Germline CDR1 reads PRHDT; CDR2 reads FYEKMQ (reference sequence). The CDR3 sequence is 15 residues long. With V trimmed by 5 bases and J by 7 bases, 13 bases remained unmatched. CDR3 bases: TGTGCCAGCAGCACGGCGGACAGGACGGGGGGTGGCTACACCTTC. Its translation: CASSTADRTGGGYTF.

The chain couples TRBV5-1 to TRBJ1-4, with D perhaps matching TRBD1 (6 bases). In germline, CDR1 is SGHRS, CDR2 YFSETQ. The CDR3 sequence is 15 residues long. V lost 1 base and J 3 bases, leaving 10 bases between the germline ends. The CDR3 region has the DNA TGCGCCAGCAGCTTGAACGGACAGTCTAATGAAAAACTGTTTTTT. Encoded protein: CASSLNGQSNEKLFF.

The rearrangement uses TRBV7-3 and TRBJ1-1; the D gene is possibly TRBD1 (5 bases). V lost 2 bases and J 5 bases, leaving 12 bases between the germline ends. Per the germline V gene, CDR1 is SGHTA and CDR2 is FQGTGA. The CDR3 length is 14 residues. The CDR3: CASSLGGDRTEAFF. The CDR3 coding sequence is TGTGCCAGCAGCTTAGGGGGGGATCGGACTGAAGCTTTCTTT.

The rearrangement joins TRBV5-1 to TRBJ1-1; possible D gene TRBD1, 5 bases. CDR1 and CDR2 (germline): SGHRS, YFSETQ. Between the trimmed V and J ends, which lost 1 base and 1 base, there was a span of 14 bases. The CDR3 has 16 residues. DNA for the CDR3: TGCGCCAGCAGCTTGTCCGGGACGGGAAGGAACACTGAAGCTTTCTTT. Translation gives CASSLSGTGRNTEAFF.

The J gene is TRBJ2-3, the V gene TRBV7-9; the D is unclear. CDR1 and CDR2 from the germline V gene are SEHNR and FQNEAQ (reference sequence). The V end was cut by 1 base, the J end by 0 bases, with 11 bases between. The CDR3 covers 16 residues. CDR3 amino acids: CASSLVIDSSTDTQYF. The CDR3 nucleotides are TGTGCCAGCAGCTTAGTAATTGACTCCAGCACAGATACGCAGTATTTT.

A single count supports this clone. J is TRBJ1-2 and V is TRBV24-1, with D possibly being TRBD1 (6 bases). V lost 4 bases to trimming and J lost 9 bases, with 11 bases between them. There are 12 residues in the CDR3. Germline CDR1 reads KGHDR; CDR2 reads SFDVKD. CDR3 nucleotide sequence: TGTGCCACCAGTGACGGGGACACGAGCTACACCTTC. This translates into CATSDGDTSYTF.

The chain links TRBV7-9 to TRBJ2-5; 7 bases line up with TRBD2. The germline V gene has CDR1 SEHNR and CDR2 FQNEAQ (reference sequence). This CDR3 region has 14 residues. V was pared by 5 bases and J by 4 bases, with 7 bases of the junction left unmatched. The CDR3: CASSPGEGRETQYF. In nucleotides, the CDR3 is TGTGCCAGCAGCCCTGGGGAGGGTCGAGAGACCCAGTACTTC. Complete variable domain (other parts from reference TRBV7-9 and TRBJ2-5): DTGVSQNPRHKITKRGQNVTFRCDPISEHNRLYWYRQTLGQGPEFLTYFQNEAQLEKSRLLSDRFSAERPKGSFSTLEIQRTEQGDSAMYLCASSPGEGRETQYFGPGTRLLVL.